These 10 T cell receptor beta chains originate from one sample sequenced in a study of blood T cells in healthy people across ages. Sample-barcoded 5' priming and a J-beta primer mix drove a second PCR of about 6 to 12 cycles. Using its own MiXCR run on the 5' RACE reads, TCRdb lists one record per CDR3 protein. This sample yields hundreds of thousands of distinct CDR3 sequences, of which 50% to 65% are seen a single time; approximately 40% belongs to the top ten. The sequencing sample was made of blood. Every receptor here comes from an elderly man in good health.

This sequence joins TRBV6-1 and TRBJ2-2; D call uncertain. CDR3 size: 15 residues. Germline V gives CDR1 MNHNS, CDR2 SASEGT. V lost 8 bases to trimming and J lost 5 bases, with 18 bases between them. The CDR3 spells CASQHNERATGELFF. The CDR3 region has the DNA TGTGCCAGCCAACACAATGAAAGGGCGACCGGGGAGCTGTTTTTT.

The V gene is TRBV20-1, the J gene TRBJ1-2, with D tentatively TRBD1 (6 bases). CDR1 and CDR2 (germline): DFQATT, SNEGSKA (reference sequence). Trimming removed 6 bases at V and 0 bases at J, with 11 bases between. The CDR3 has 13 residues. The CDR3 nucleotides are TGCAGTGCCCAGACAGGAACTAACTATGGCTACACCTTC. Amino acids: CSAQTGTNYGYTF.

This chain connects TRBV5-4 to TRBJ2-7; 7 bases map to TRBD2. Germline CDR1 SGHNT, CDR2 YYREEE (reference sequence). The J segment lost 2 bases and the V segment lost 5 bases, leaving 7 bases of the junction unmatched. The CDR3 covers 14 residues. The CDR3 region has the DNA TGTGCCAGCAGGCTGGAAGCGGGACCCTACGAGCAGTACTTC. Amino acid sequence: CASRLEAGPYEQYF.

V gene TRBV7-2 combines with J gene TRBJ2-1, with a tentative D call TRBD2 (5 bases). In germline, CDR1 is SGHTA, CDR2 FQGNSA. V lost 3 bases and J 5 bases, leaving 14 bases between the germline ends. This CDR3 comprises 15 residues. CDR3 nucleotides: TGTGCCAGCAGCTTCGACGGGAAGGGTAACAATGAGCAGTTCTTC. Protein: CASSFDGKGNNEQFF.

J is TRBJ2-5 and V is TRBV11-3, with 8 positions matching TRBD1. The CDR3 spans 15 residues. The germline gives CDR1 SGHNT, CDR2 YENEEA. V shed 4 bases, J shed 11 bases, and the junction held 15 bases outside the gene matches. The CDR3 coding sequence is TGTGCCAGCAGCTCCGGGACAGGATCCTACAATGAGCAGTACTTC. Protein product: CASSSGTGSYNEQYF. The whole variable domain, filled in from reference TRBV11-3 and TRBJ2-5, reads EAGVVQSPRYKIIEKKQPVAFWCNPISGHNTLYWYLQNLGQGPELLIRYENEEAVDDSQLPKDRFSAERLKGVDSTLKIQPAELGDSAVYLCASSSGTGSYNEQYFGPGTRLLVL.

The CDR3 DNA is TGTGCCAGCAGACCCGGGGGGGCATGGAAGGATGAGCAGTTCTTC. Translation gives CASRPGGAWKDEQFF. J is TRBJ2-1 and V is TRBV27; TRBD2 matches 8 bases. The CDR3 is 15 residues long. Germline V gene data show CDR1 as MNHEY and CDR2 as SMNVEV (reference sequence). The J segment lost 8 bases and the V segment lost 6 bases, leaving 12 bases of the junction unmatched.

The gene calls are TRBV2 and TRBJ1-2, with D tentatively TRBD1 (6 bases). The V gene lost 3 bases and the J gene lost 6 bases, with 11 bases spanning the gap. This CDR3 is built from 13 residues. Germline assignment: CDR1 SNHLY and CDR2 FYNNEI. CDR3 bases: TGTGCCAGCAGTGATCGGGGGGGGCATGGCTACACCTTC. The encoded protein is CASSDRGGHGYTF.

The table lists this clonotype with a count of one. The J gene is TRBJ1-5, the V gene TRBV6-2 or TRBV6-3; D gene unclear. The V end lost 5 bases, the J end lost 3 bases, and 8 bases lay between the germline ends. Germline CDR1 and CDR2: MNHEY and SVGEGT. This CDR3 spans 13 amino acids. The CDR3 DNA follows: TGTGCCAGCAGTGTCCGCACCAATCAGCCCCAGCATTTT. It specifies CASSVRTNQPQHF.

The V call is TRBV29-1, the J call TRBJ1-1; TRBD1 might be the D (6 bases). Germline loops: CDR1 SQVTM, CDR2 ANQGSEA. This CDR3 is 12 amino acids long. V was clipped by 1 base and J by 6 bases, with 9 bases between them. The CDR3: CSVEGGPAEAFF. The CDR3 coding sequence is TGCAGCGTTGAAGGGGGGCCAGCTGAAGCTTTCTTT.

The J gene is TRBJ2-5, the V gene TRBV27, with D possibly matching TRBD2 (6 bases). The CDR3 extends over 14 amino acids. V was clipped by 8 bases and J by 1 base, with 14 bases between them. Germline assignment: CDR1 MNHEY and CDR2 SMNVEV (reference sequence). The CDR3 DNA is TGTGCCAGCGGTCCCGGGGGTCGCCAAGAGACCCAGTACTTC. It translates to CASGPGGRQETQYF.